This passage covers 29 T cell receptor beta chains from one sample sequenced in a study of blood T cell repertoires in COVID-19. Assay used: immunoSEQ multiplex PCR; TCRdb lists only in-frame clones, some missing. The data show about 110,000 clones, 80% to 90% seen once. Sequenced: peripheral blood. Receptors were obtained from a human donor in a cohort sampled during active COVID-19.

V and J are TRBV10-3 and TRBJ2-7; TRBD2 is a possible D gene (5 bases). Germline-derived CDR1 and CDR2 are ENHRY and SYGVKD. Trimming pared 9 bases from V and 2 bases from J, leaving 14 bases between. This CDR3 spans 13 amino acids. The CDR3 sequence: CAIDSPGTYEQYF. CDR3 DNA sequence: TGTGCCATAGATTCCCCGGGAACCTACGAGCAGTACTTC.

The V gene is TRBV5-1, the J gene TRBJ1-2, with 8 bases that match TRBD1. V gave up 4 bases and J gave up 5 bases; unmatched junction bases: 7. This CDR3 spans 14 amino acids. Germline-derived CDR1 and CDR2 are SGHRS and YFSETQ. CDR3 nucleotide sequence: TGCGCCAGCAGCCTATCGCAGGGGGCGTATGGCTACACCTTC. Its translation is CASSLSQGAYGYTF.

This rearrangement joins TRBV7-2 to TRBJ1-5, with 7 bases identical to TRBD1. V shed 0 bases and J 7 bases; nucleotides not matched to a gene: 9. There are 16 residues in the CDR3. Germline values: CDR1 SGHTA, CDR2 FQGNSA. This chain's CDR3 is CASSLAAGGYLQPQHF. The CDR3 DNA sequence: TGTGCCAGCAGCTTAGCGGCAGGGGGTTATCTCCAGCCCCAGCATTTT.

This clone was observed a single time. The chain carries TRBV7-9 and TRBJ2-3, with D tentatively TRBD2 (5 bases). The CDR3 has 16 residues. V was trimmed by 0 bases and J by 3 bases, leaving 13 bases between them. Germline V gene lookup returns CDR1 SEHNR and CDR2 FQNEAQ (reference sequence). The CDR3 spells CASSLARARGTDTQYF. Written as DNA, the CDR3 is TGTGCCAGCAGCTTAGCGCGGGCAAGAGGGACAGATACGCAGTATTTT. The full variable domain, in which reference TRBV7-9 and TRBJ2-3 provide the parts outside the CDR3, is DTGVSQNPRHKITKRGQNVTFRCDPISEHNRLYWYRQTLGQGPEFLTYFQNEAQLEKSRLLSDRFSAERPKGSFSTLEIQRTEQGDSAMYLCASSLARARGTDTQYFGPGTRLTVL.

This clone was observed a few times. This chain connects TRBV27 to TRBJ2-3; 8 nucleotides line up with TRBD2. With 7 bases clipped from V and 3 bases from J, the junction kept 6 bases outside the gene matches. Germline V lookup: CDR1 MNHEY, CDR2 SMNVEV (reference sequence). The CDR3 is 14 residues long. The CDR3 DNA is TGTGCCAGCACCCCAGCGGGGGAAACAGATACGCAGTATTTT. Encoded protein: CASTPAGETDTQYF.

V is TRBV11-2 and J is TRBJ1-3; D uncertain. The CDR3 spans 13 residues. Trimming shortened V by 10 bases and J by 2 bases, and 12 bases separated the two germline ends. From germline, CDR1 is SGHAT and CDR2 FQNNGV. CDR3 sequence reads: CATLDWTGNTIYF. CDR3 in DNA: TGTGCCACCCTCGACTGGACTGGAAACACCATATATTTT.

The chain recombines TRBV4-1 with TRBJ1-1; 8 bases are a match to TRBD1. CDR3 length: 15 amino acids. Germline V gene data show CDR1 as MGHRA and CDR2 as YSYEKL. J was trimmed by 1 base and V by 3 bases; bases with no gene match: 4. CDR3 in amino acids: CASSQTTGENTEAFF. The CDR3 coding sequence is TGCGCCAGCAGCCAGACGACAGGGGAGAACACTGAAGCTTTCTTT.

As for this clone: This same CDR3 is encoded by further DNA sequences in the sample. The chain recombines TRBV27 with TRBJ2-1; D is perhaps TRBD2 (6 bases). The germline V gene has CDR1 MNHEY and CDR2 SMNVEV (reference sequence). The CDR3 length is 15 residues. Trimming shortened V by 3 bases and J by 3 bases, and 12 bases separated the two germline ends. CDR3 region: CASSFRGGNYNEQFF. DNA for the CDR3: TGTGCCAGCAGTTTCCGGGGCGGGAACTACAATGAGCAGTTCTTC.

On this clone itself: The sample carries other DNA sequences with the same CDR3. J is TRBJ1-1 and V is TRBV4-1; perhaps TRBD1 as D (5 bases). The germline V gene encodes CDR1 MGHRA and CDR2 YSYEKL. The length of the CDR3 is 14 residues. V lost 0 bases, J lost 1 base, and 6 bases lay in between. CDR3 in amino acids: CASSQEGGNTEAFF. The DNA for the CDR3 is TGCGCCAGCAGCCAAGAGGGGGGGAACACTGAAGCTTTCTTT.

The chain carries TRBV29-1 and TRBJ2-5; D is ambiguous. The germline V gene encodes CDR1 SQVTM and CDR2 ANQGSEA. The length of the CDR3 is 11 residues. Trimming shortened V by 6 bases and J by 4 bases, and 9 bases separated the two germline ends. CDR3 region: CSVLKSETQYF. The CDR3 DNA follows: TGCAGCGTCCTAAAGTCAGAGACCCAGTACTTC.

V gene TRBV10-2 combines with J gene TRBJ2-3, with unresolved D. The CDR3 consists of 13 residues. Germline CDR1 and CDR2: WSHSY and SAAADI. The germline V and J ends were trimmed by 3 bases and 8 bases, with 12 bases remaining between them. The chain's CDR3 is CASSETAVGTQYF. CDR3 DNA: TGCGCCAGCAGTGAAACAGCAGTAGGTACGCAGTATTTT.

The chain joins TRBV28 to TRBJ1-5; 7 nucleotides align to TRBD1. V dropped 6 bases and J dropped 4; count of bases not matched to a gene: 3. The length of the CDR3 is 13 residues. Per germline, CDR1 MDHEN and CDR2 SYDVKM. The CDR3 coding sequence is TGTGCCAGCAGAACACAGGGGAATCAGCCCCAGCATTTT. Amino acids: CASRTQGNQPQHF.

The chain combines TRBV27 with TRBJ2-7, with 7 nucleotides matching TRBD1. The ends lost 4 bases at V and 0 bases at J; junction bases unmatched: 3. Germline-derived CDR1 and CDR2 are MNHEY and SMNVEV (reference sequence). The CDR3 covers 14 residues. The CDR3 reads CASSWDSVSYEQYF. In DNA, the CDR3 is TGTGCCAGCAGTTGGGACAGTGTCTCCTACGAGCAGTACTTC.

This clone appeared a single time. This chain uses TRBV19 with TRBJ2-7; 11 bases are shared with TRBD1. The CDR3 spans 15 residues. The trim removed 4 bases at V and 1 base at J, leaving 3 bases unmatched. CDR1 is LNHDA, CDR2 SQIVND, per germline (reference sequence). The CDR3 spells CASSTGTGGSYEQYF. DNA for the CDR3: TGTGCCAGTAGTACCGGGACAGGGGGATCCTACGAGCAGTACTTC.

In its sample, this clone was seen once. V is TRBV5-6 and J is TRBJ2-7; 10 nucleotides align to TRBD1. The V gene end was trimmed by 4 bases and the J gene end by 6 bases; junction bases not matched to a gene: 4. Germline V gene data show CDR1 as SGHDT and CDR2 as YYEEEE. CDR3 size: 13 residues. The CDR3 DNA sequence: TGTGCCAGCAGCGGGTGGACAGGGGGCGAGCAGTACTTC. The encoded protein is CASSGWTGGEQYF.

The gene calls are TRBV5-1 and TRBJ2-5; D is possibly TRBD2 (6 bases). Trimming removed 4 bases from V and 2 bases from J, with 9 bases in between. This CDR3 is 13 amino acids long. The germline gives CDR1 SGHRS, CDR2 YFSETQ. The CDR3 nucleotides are TGCGCCAGCAGCGGGGGACTGCAAGAGACCCAGTACTTC. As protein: CASSGGLQETQYF.

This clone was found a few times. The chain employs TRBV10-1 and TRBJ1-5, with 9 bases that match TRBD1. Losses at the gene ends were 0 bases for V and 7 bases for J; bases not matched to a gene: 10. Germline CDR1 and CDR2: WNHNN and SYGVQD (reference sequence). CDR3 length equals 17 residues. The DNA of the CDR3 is TGCGCCAGCAGTGAGTCGAGTAGGGACAGGGCTGGGCAGCCCCAGCATTTT. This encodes CASSESSRDRAGQPQHF.

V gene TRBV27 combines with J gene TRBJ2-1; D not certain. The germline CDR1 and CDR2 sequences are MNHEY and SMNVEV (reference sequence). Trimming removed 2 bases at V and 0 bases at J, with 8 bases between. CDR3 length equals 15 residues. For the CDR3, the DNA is TGTGCCAGCAGTTTACCAGCGAGCTCCTACAATGAGCAGTTCTTC. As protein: CASSLPASSYNEQFF.

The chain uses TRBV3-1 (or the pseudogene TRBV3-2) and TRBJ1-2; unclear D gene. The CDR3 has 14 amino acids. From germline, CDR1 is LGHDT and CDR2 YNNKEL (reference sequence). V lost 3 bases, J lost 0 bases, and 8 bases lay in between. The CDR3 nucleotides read TGTGCCAGCAGCCAGAACAGACCTAACTATGGCTACACCTTC. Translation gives CASSQNRPNYGYTF.

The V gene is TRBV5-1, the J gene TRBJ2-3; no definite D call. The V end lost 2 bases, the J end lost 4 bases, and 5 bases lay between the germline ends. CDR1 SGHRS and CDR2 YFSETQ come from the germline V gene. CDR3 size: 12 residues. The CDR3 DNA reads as TGCGCCAGCAGCTTACGGTCAGATACGCAGTATTTT. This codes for CASSLRSDTQYF.

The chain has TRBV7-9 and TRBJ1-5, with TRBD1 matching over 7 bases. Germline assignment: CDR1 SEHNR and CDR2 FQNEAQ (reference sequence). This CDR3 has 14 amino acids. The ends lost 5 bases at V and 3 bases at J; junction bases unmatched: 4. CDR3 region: CASSAGQVNQPQHF. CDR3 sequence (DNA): TGTGCCAGCAGCGCAGGACAGGTCAATCAGCCCCAGCATTTT.

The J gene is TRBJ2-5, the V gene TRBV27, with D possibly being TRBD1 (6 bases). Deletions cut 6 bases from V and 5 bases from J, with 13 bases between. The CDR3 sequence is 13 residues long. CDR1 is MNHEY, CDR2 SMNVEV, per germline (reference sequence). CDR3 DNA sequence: TGTGCCAGCAGGATCGCAGGGGTGGAGACCCAGTACTTC. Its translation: CASRIAGVETQYF.

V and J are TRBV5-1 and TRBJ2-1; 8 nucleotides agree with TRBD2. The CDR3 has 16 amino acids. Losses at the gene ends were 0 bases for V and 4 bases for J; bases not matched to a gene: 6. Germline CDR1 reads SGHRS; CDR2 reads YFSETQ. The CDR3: CASSLGGREVYNEQFF. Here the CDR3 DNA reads TGCGCCAGCAGCTTGGGCGGGCGGGAGGTGTACAATGAGCAGTTCTTC.

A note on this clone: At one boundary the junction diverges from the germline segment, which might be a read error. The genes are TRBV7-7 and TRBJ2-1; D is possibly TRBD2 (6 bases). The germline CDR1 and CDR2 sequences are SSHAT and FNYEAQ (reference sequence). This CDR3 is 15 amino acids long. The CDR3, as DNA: TGTGCTAGCAGCTTAACCGGGAGCCCCTACAATGAGCAGTTCTTC. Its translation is CASSLTGSPYNEQFF.

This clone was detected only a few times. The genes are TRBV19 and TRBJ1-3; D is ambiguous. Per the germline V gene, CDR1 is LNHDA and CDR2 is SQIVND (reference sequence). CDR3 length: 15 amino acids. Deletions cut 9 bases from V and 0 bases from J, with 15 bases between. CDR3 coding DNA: TGTGCCAGCCTATCGGGGTTGAGCTCTGGAAACACCATATATTTT. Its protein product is CASLSGLSSGNTIYF. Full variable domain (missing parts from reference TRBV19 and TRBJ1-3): DGGITQSPKYLFRKEGQNVTLSCEQNLNHDAMYWYRQDPGQGLRLIYYSQIVNDFQKGDIAEGYSVSREKKESFPLTVTSAQKNPTAFYLCASLSGLSSGNTIYFGEGSWLTVV.

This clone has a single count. Here the CDR3 reads CASSPAIREPGEKLFF. DNA of the CDR3: TGTGCCAGCAGCCCCGCCATCCGGGAGCCGGGTGAAAAACTGTTTTTT. J is TRBJ1-4 and V is TRBV9; D not certain. Trimming removed 4 bases from V and 7 bases from J, with 20 bases in between. This CDR3 comprises 16 residues. Germline V lookup: CDR1 SGDLS, CDR2 YYNGEE.

CDR3 DNA: TGTGCCAGCAGCGACGGGGAGAGCTCCTACGAGCAGTACTTC. Protein: CASSDGESSYEQYF. The genes are TRBV6-5 and TRBJ2-7; perhaps TRBD2 as D (5 bases). The CDR3 has 14 amino acids. The ends were cut back, 6 bases at V and 0 bases at J, with 12 bases in the middle. The germline CDR1 and CDR2 sequences are MNHEY and SVGAGI.

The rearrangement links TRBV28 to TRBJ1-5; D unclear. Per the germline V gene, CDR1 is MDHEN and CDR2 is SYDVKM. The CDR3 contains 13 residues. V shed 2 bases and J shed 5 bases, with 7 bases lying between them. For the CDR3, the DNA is TGTGCCAGCAGTTTAGTCTCCCATCAGCCCCAGCATTTT. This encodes CASSLVSHQPQHF.

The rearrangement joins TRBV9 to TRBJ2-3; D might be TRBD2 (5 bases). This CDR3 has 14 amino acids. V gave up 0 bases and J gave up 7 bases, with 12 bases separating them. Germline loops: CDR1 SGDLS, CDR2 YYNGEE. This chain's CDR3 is CASSVATSKNTQYF. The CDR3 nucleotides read TGTGCCAGCAGCGTAGCTACTAGTAAAAATACGCAGTATTTT.